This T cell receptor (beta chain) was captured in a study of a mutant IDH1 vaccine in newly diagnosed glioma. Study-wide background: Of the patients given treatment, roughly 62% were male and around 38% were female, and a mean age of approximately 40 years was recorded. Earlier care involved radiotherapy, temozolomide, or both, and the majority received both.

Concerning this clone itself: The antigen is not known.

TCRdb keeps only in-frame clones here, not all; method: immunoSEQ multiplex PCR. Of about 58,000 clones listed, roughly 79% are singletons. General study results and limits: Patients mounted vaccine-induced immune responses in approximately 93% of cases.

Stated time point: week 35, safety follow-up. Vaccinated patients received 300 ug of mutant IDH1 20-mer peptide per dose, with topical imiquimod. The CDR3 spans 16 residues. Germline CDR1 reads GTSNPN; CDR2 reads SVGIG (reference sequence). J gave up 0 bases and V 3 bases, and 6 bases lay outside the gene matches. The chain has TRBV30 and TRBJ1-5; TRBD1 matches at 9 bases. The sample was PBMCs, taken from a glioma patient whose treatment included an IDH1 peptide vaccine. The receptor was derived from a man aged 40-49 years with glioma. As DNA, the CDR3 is TGTGCCTGGAGCATAGGGACAGGGAGTAGCAATCAGCCCCAGCATTTT. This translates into CAWSIGTGSSNQPQHF.